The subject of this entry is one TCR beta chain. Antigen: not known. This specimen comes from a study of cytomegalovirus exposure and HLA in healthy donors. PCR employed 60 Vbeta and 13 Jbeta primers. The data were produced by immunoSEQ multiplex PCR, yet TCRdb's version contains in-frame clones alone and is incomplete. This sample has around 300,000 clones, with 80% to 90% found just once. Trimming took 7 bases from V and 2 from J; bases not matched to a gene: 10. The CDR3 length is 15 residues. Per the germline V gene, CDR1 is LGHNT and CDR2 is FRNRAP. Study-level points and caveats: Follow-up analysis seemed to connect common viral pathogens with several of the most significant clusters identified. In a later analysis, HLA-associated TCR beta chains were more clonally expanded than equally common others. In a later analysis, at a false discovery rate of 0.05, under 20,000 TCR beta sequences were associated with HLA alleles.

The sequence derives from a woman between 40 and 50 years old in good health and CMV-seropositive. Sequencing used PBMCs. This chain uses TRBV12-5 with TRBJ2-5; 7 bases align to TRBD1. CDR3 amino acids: CASAAGTAIQETQYF. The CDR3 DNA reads TGTGCTAGTGCCGCCGGGACAGCAATACAAGAGACCCAGTACTTC.